Shown below are 22 T cell receptor beta chains from a single sample sequenced in a study of cytomegalovirus exposure and HLA in healthy donors. Amplification used 60 Vbeta primers and 13 Jbeta primers. Profiled with immunoSEQ multiplex PCR; TCRdb holds only in-frame clones, not every one. The sample lists fewer than 150,000 clones; 15% were seen once. The sequencing sample was made of PBMCs. The receptor set was obtained from a woman under 30 in good health and CMV-seronegative.

The chain carries TRBV6-5 and TRBJ2-3, with D tentatively TRBD1 (5 bases). Trimming shortened V by 1 base and J by 4 bases, and 12 bases separated the two germline ends. Germline V gene sequence: CDR1 MNHEY, CDR2 SVGAGI. The CDR3 spans 15 residues. CDR3 in amino acids: CASSYWQGLPDTQYF. The DNA for the CDR3 is TGTGCCAGCAGTTACTGGCAGGGATTGCCAGATACGCAGTATTTT.

This chain uses TRBV5-4 with TRBJ2-7; TRBD1 might be the D (5 bases). There are 13 residues in the CDR3. The V and J ends lost 4 bases and 6 bases respectively, with 14 bases between them. Germline assignment: CDR1 SGHNT and CDR2 YYREEE (reference sequence). CDR3 in amino acids: CASSPRESTEQYF. CDR3 nucleotide sequence: TGTGCCAGCAGCCCCAGGGAAAGTACCGAGCAGTACTTC.

The sample holds a few counts of this clone. The V call is TRBV29-1, the J call TRBJ2-7; perhaps TRBD1 as D (6 bases). Germline values: CDR1 SQVTM, CDR2 ANQGSEA. CDR3 length: 12 residues. Deletions cut 6 bases from V and 0 bases from J, with 9 bases between. For the CDR3, the DNA is TGCAGCGTCGGACAGAGCTCCTACGAGCAGTACTTC. Protein: CSVGQSSYEQYF.

The V gene is TRBV28, the J gene TRBJ2-1; 15 bases agree with TRBD2. CDR1 and CDR2 from the germline V gene are MDHEN and SYDVKM. The J segment lost 0 bases and the V segment lost 7 bases, leaving 4 bases of the junction unmatched. The CDR3 extends over 17 amino acids. The CDR3 region is CASTGTSGRSSYNEQFF. Written as DNA, the CDR3 is TGTGCCAGCACGGGGACTAGCGGGAGGAGCTCCTACAATGAGCAGTTCTTC.

In DNA form, the CDR3 reads TGCGCCAGTAGGGAGGCAAACACCGGGGAGCTGTTTTTT. Amino acids: CASREANTGELFF. This sequence joins TRBV5-1 and TRBJ2-2, with D perhaps matching TRBD2 (6 bases). V was pared by 8 bases and J by 2 bases, with 10 bases between. The germline CDR1 and CDR2 sequences are SGHRS and YFSETQ. The CDR3 runs to 13 residues.

J is TRBJ2-2 and V is TRBV4-1, with TRBD1 as a possible D gene (6 bases). CDR1 is MGHRA, CDR2 YSYEKL, per germline. This CDR3 is built from 15 residues. Trimming pared 2 bases from V and 3 bases from J, leaving 10 bases between. As DNA, the CDR3 is TGCGCCAGCAGCCAAAAAGGGGGATACACCGGGGAGCTGTTTTTT. As protein: CASSQKGGYTGELFF.

This clone was counted between two and nine times. This sequence joins TRBV28 and TRBJ1-6; 7 nucleotides match TRBD1. The CDR3 consists of 14 residues. Unmatched junction bases numbered 7, after V lost 6 bases and J lost 8 bases. CDR1 is MDHEN, CDR2 SYDVKM, per germline. The CDR3: CASRQDRQDSPLHF. The CDR3, as DNA: TGTGCCAGCAGACAGGACAGGCAAGATTCACCCCTCCACTTT.

The chain uses TRBV30 and TRBJ1-1; TRBD1 might be the D (5 bases). The CDR3 sequence is 11 residues long. Between the trimmed V and J ends, which lost 4 bases and 6 bases, there was a span of 9 bases. Looked up from germline, CDR1 is GTSNPN and CDR2 is SVGIG (reference sequence). The CDR3 coding sequence is TGTGCCTGGACTCCGACAGCTGAAGCTTTCTTT. This sequence encodes CAWTPTAEAFF.

This clone was counted only a few times. This chain connects TRBV2 to TRBJ2-1; D gene unclear. The CDR3 contains 13 residues. CDR1 is SNHLY, CDR2 FYNNEI, per germline. V lost 4 bases and J 2 bases, leaving 6 bases between the germline ends. DNA for the CDR3: TGTGCCAGCAGTGTACTACCCTACAATGAGCAGTTCTTC. This encodes CASSVLPYNEQFF.

This sequence joins TRBV29-1 and TRBJ2-3, with a weak D call TRBD2 (6 bases). Deletions cut 4 bases from V and 5 bases from J, with 22 bases between. Germline CDR1 SQVTM, CDR2 ANQGSEA. The CDR3 is made up of 16 amino acids. CDR3: CSVAPLRSRGIDTQYF. For the CDR3, the DNA is TGCAGCGTTGCCCCATTGAGGTCCCGGGGGATAGATACGCAGTATTTT.

V and J are TRBV18 and TRBJ2-1; 7 bases line up with TRBD1. The CDR3 loop spans 15 amino acids. Germline loops: CDR1 KGHSH, CDR2 LQKENI. J gave up 4 bases and V 0 bases, and 3 bases lay outside the gene matches. CDR3 bases: TGTGCCAGCTCACCACCGGGACAGCTATACAATGAGCAGTTCTTC. Translating gives CASSPPGQLYNEQFF.

This clone has more than one count but fewer than ten. The CDR3 DNA is TGTGCCAGCAGCCAAGATGCCTTGGACAGGGGGCTAGGAGGAAATAATGAAAAACTGTTTTTT. Protein sequence: CASSQDALDRGLGGNNEKLFF. The chain has TRBV4-2 and TRBJ1-4; 11 nucleotides line up with TRBD1. Trimming took 0 bases from V and 4 from J; bases not matched to a gene: 16. The CDR3 has 21 amino acids. The V gene's germline CDR1 is LGHNA and CDR2 YNFKEQ.

V gene TRBV15 combines with J gene TRBJ2-2; 11 bases agree with TRBD2. Germline CDR1 and CDR2: LNHNV and YYDKDF (reference sequence). The CDR3 consists of 16 residues. With 1 base clipped from V and 3 bases from J, the junction kept 1 base outside the gene matches. The CDR3 reads CATSRGGLADTGELFF. The DNA of the CDR3 is TGTGCCACCAGCAGAGGGGGACTAGCGGACACCGGGGAGCTGTTTTTT.

This clone was seen more than once but under ten times. This chain links TRBV5-1 with TRBJ2-7; tentatively, D is TRBD1 (5 bases). There are 14 residues in the CDR3. Germline V gives CDR1 SGHRS, CDR2 YFSETQ. V was clipped by 5 bases and J by 2 bases, with 14 bases between them. The CDR3 loop is CASSKAKGPYEQYF. Here the CDR3 DNA reads TGCGCCAGCAGTAAAGCAAAGGGGCCCTACGAGCAGTACTTC.

The chain is built from TRBV7-3 and TRBJ2-1; the match to TRBD2 covers 10 bases. The CDR3 contains 16 residues. In germline, CDR1 is SGHTA, CDR2 FQGTGA. After removal of 7 bases from V and 8 bases from J, the junction contained 14 bases not matched to a gene. For the CDR3, the DNA is TGTGCCAGCACCTCAATAAGCGGGAGGGCCAGAGATGAGCAGTTCTTC. Translated, it gives CASTSISGRARDEQFF. The whole variable domain, remainder taken from reference TRBV7-3 and TRBJ2-1, is GAGVSQTPSNKVTEKGKYVELRCDPISGHTALYWYRQSLGQGPEFLIYFQGTGAADDSGLPNDRFFAVRPEGSVSTLKIQRTERGDSAVYLCASTSISGRARDEQFFGPGTRLTVL.

The chain is built from TRBV11-2 and TRBJ2-1; 8 positions match TRBD2. This CDR3 comprises 15 residues. The germline CDR1 and CDR2 sequences are SGHAT and FQNNGV. V shed 0 bases, J shed 10 bases, and the junction held 8 bases outside the gene matches. Here the CDR3 reads CASSLDWRGAREQFF. The DNA for the CDR3 is TGTGCCAGCAGCTTAGATTGGCGGGGGGCGAGGGAGCAGTTCTTC.

V and J are TRBV2 and TRBJ2-2, with TRBD2 matching over 12 bases. The trim removed 5 bases at V and 1 base at J, leaving 5 bases unmatched. The CDR3 spans 17 residues. Germline CDR1 is SNHLY and CDR2 is FYNNEI. Written as DNA, the CDR3 is TGTGCCAGCAGTACGACTAGCGGGAGCAAGAACACCGGGGAGCTGTTTTTT. Amino acid sequence: CASSTTSGSKNTGELFF.

This chain joins TRBV9 and TRBJ1-1; maybe TRBD1 (5 bases). Germline V gene data show CDR1 as SGDLS and CDR2 as YYNGEE. The CDR3 covers 16 residues. Trimming removed 2 bases at V and 0 bases at J, with 14 bases between. CDR3 in amino acids: CASSVGVGGVNTEAFF. The CDR3, as DNA: TGTGCCAGCAGCGTGGGGGTAGGAGGGGTGAACACTGAAGCTTTCTTT.

The DNA of the CDR3 is TGTGCCAGCAGCCGTGGACAGGGGGAACACTACGAGCAGTACTTC. Its protein is CASSRGQGEHYEQYF. This chain links TRBV7-9 with TRBJ2-7, with TRBD1 matching 10 bases. The CDR3 extends over 15 amino acids. Trimming removed 5 bases from V and 3 bases from J; junction bases left unmatched: 7. Per the germline V gene, CDR1 is SEHNR and CDR2 is FQNEAQ (reference sequence).

This chain joins TRBV19 and TRBJ1-1; D gene ambiguous. The germline V and J ends were trimmed by 6 bases and 11 bases, with 10 bases remaining between them. Germline lookup yields CDR1 LNHDA and CDR2 SQIVND (reference sequence). The CDR3 runs 10 residues. This CDR3 is CASRGLEAFF. Here the CDR3 DNA reads TGTGCCAGTAGGGGCCTCGAGGCTTTCTTT.

V gene TRBV2 combines with J gene TRBJ2-7, with 8 bases aligning to TRBD2. V dropped 3 bases and J dropped 4; count of bases not matched to a gene: 8. The CDR3 has 15 amino acids. The germline CDR1 and CDR2 sequences are SNHLY and FYNNEI. The CDR3 loop reads CASSDPGGGKYEQYF. The CDR3 DNA sequence: TGTGCCAGCAGTGACCCGGGGGGGGGAAAGTACGAGCAGTACTTC.

The table lists this clone with a few counts. The V call is TRBV6-1, the J call TRBJ2-5; TRBD1 aligns across 9 bases. CDR1 is MNHNS and CDR2 is SASEGT in the germline V gene. V shed 6 bases and J 3 bases; nucleotides not matched to a gene: 5. This CDR3 is built from 14 residues. The CDR3 nucleotides read TGTGCCAGCAGAATACAGGGGGCGAAAGAGACCCAGTACTTC. Its translation is CASRIQGAKETQYF.